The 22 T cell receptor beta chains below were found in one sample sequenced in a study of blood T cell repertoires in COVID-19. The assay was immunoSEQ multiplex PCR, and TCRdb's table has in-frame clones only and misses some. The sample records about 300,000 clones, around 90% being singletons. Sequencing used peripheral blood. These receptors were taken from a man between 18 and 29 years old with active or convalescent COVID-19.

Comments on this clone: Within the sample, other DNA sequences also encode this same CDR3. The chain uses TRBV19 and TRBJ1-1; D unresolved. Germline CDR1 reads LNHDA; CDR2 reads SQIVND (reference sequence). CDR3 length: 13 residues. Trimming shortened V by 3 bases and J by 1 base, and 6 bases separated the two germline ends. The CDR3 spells CASSIGQNTEAFF. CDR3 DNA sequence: TGTGCCAGTAGTATTGGGCAGAACACTGAAGCTTTCTTT.

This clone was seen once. CDR3 nucleotide sequence: TGTGCCAGTAAGGTGCCGGGAGCAAGAGATACGCAGTATTTT. It specifies CASKVPGARDTQYF. The chain combines TRBV19 with TRBJ2-3; TRBD2 might be the D (6 bases). The V and J ends lost 7 bases and 5 bases respectively, with 16 bases between them. The CDR3 extends over 14 amino acids. Per germline, CDR1 LNHDA and CDR2 SQIVND (reference sequence).

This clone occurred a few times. The CDR3 coding sequence is TGTGCCAGCAGCCAACAGCCTACAACTAATGAAAAACTGTTTTTT. Protein: CASSQQPTTNEKLFF. V and J are TRBV5-4 and TRBJ1-4, with D unresolved. The CDR3 loop spans 15 amino acids. Germline assignment: CDR1 SGHNT and CDR2 YYREEE (reference sequence). The ends were cut back, 4 bases at V and 0 bases at J, with 10 bases in the middle.

The CDR3, as DNA: TGTGCCAGCAGCGTTCCTAGCGGCCTGAACACTGAAGCTTTCTTT. This encodes CASSVPSGLNTEAFF. The chain uses TRBV9 and TRBJ1-1, with unresolved D. The ends were cut back, 2 bases at V and 0 bases at J, with 11 bases in the middle. There are 15 residues in the CDR3. Germline V gene data show CDR1 as SGDLS and CDR2 as YYNGEE.

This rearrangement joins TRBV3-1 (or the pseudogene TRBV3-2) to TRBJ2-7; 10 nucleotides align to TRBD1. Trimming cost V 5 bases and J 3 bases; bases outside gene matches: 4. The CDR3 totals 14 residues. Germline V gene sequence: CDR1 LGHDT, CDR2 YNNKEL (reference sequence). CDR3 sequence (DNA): TGTGCCAGCAGCTACCGGACAGGGGGCTACGAGCAGTACTTC. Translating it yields CASSYRTGGYEQYF.

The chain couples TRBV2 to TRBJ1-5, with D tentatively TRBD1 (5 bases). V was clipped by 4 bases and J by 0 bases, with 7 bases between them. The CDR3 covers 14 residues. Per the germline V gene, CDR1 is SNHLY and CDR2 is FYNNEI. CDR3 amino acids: CASSGQNSNQPQHF. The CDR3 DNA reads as TGTGCCAGCAGTGGACAGAATAGCAATCAGCCCCAGCATTTT. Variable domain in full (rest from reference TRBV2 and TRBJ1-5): EPEVTQTPSHQVTQMGQEVILRCVPISNHLYFYWYRQILGQKVEFLVSFYNNEISEKSEIFDDQFSVERPDGSNFTLKIRSTKLEDSAMYFCASSGQNSNQPQHFGDGTRLSIL.

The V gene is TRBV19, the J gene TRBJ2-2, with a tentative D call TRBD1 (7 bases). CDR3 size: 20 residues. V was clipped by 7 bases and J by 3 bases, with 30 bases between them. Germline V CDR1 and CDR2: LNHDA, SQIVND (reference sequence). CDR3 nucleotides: TGTGCCAGTACCACAGGAGGGGGCGCGTTCCAATTCAGGGACACCGGGGAGCTGTTTTTT. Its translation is CASTTGGGAFQFRDTGELFF.

For the CDR3, the DNA is TGCGCCAGCAGCGCGGATCTTGCTTATGGCTACACCTTC. It encodes CASSADLAYGYTF. The chain is built from TRBV5-1 and TRBJ1-2; D not resolved. The CDR3 is made up of 13 amino acids. The V end was cut by 4 bases, the J end by 5 bases, with 12 bases between. Germline CDR1 SGHRS, CDR2 YFSETQ.

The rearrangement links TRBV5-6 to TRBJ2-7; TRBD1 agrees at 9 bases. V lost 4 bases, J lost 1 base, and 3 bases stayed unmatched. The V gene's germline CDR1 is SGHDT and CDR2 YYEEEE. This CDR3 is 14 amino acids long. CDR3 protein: CASSAGTGSYEQYF. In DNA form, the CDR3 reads TGTGCCAGCAGCGCCGGGACAGGGTCCTACGAGCAGTACTTC. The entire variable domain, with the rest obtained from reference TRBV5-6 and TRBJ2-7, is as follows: DAGVTQSPTHLIKTRGQQVTLRCSPKSGHDTVSWYQQALGQGPQFIFQYYEEEERQRGNFPDRFSGHQFPNYSSELNVNALLLGDSALYLCASSAGTGSYEQYFGPGTRLTVT.

The CDR3 DNA sequence: TGTGCCAGTAGTCGGGGGGGAACAGATACGCAGTATTTT. It codes for CASSRGGTDTQYF. J is TRBJ2-3 and V is TRBV19; 8 nucleotides line up with TRBD2. This CDR3 has 13 amino acids. V was pared by 5 bases and J by 3 bases, with 1 base of the junction left unmatched. Germline V CDR1 and CDR2: LNHDA, SQIVND (reference sequence). The entire variable domain, with the rest obtained from reference TRBV19 and TRBJ2-3, is as follows: DGGITQSPKYLFRKEGQNVTLSCEQNLNHDAMYWYRQDPGQGLRLIYYSQIVNDFQKGDIAEGYSVSREKKESFPLTVTSAQKNPTAFYLCASSRGGTDTQYFGPGTRLTVL.

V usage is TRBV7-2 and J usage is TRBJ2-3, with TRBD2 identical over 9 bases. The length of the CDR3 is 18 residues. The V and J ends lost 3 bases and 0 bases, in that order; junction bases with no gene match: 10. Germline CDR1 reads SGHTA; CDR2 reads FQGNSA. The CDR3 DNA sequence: TGTGCCAGCAGCTTTCCGGCTAGCGGGGAGACTAGCACAGATACGCAGTATTTT. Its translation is CASSFPASGETSTDTQYF.

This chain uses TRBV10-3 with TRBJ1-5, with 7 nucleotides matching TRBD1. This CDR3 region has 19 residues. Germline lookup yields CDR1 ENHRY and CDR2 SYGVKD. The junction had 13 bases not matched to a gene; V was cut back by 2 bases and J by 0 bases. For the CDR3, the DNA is TGTGCCATCAGTGAGCGTCGACAGGGTCCCCATTTTAGCAATCAGCCCCAGCATTTT. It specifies CAISERRQGPHFSNQPQHF.

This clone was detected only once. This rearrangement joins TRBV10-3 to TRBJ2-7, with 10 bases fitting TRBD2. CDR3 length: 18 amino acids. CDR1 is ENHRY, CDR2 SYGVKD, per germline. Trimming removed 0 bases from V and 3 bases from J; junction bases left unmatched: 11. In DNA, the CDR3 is TGTGCCATCAGTGAGTCGGTTTTCGGGACTAGCGTGAGCTACGAGCAGTACTTC. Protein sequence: CAISESVFGTSVSYEQYF.

CDR3: CASSLRRGMRETQYF. The CDR3 DNA follows: TGTGCCAGCAGCCTTCGACGGGGGATGAGGGAGACCCAGTACTTC. V gene TRBV6-5 combines with J gene TRBJ2-5; D perhaps matches TRBD2 (6 bases). Deletions cut 6 bases from V and 5 bases from J, with 19 bases between. There are 15 residues in the CDR3. CDR1 MNHEY and CDR2 SVGAGI come from the germline V gene.

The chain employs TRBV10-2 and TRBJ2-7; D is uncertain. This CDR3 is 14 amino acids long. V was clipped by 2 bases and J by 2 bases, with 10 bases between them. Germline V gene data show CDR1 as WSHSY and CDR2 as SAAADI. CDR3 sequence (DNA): TGCGCCAGCAGTGAGATAGCACCGCCCTACGAGCAGTACTTC. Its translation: CASSEIAPPYEQYF.

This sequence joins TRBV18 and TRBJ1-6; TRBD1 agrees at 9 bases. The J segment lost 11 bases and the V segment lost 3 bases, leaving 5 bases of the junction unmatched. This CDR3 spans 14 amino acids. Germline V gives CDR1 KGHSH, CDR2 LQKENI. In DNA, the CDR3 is TGTGCCAGCTCACCGGGACAGGGAAGGCCACCCCTCCACTTT. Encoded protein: CASSPGQGRPPLHF.

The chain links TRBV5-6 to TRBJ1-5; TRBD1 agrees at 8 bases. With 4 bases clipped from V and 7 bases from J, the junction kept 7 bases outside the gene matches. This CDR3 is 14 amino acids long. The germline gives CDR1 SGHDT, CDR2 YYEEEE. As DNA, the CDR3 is TGTGCCAGCAGCCCAGGGGGCGCGGGACAGCCCCAGCATTTT. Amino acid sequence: CASSPGGAGQPQHF.

This CDR3 reads CATRLAGWETQYF. The CDR3 bases are TGTGCCACTAGACTAGCGGGCTGGGAGACCCAGTACTTC. The chain uses TRBV19 and TRBJ2-5; 10 nucleotides align to TRBD2. This CDR3 comprises 13 residues. J lost 5 bases, V lost 10 bases, and 7 bases had no gene match. Germline CDR1 reads LNHDA; CDR2 reads SQIVND (reference sequence).

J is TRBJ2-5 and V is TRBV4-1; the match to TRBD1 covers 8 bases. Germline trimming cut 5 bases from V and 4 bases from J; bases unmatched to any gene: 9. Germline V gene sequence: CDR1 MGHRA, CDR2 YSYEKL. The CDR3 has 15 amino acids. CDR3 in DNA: TGCGCCAGCAGCGGCTTTTCAGGGGGCGGAGAGACCCAGTACTTC. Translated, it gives CASSGFSGGGETQYF.

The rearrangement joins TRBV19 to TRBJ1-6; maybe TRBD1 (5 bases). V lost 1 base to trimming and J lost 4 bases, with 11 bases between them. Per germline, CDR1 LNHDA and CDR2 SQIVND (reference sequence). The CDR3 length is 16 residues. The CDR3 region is CASSIVQDRYNSPLHF. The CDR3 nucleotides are TGTGCCAGTAGTATAGTACAGGACCGATATAATTCACCCCTCCACTTT. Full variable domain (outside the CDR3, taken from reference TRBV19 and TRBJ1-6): DGGITQSPKYLFRKEGQNVTLSCEQNLNHDAMYWYRQDPGQGLRLIYYSQIVNDFQKGDIAEGYSVSREKKESFPLTVTSAQKNPTAFYLCASSIVQDRYNSPLHFGNGTRLTVT.

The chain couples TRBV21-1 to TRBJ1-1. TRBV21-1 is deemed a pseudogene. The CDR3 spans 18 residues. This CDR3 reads CASSKENVWGEKNTEAFF. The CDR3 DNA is TGTGCCAGCAGCAAAGAAAACGTGTGGGGGGAAAAGAACACTGAAGCTTTCTTT.

The CDR3 DNA follows: TGTGCCAGCTCACCACCACGGCCCGACAGGGCCCTATTGCCTAACTATGGCTACACCTTC. The encoded protein is CASSPPRPDRALLPNYGYTF. The V and J genes are TRBV18 and TRBJ1-2; TRBD1 aligns across 7 bases. Germline loops: CDR1 KGHSH, CDR2 LQKENI. There are 20 residues in the CDR3. Unmatched junction bases numbered 16, after V lost 0 bases and J lost 0 bases.